These T cell receptor beta chains were read from a single sample in a study of T cell clones after liver transplantation. TCRdb's copy holds only in-frame clones and misses some; the assay was immunoSEQ multiplex PCR. The table records roughly 80,000 clones, about 82% of them present only once. Source: CD4+ T cells from blood, taken roughly 3.5 years after liver transplant. The receptors derive from a human patient who received a liver transplant. Certain T cells may be donor cells from the graft. Each CDR3 is given with its conserved first and last residue. D genes are given only for firm matches. Clone size is shown for a subset of rows, as once, few, many or a class of expanded clone.

CASSRGGETQYF TGTGCCAGCAGCCGAGGGGGAGAGACCCAGTACTTC . . TRBV11-3 12 TRBJ2-5
CASSLERGVGTEAFF TGTGCCAGCAGCTTGGAAAGGGGAGTTGGGACTGAAGCTTTCTTT . . TRBV5-4 15 TRBJ1-1
CASSEGGEVFGYTF TGCGCCAGCAGCGAAGGGGGGGAAGTCTTTGGCTACACCTTC . . TRBV5-1 14 TRBJ1-2
CASSFRLAGAWDEQFF TGTGCCAGCAGTTTCAGACTAGCGGGAGCTTGGGATGAGCAGTTCTTC TRBD2 . TRBV6-5 16 TRBJ2-1
CASRLTGANTEAFF TGTGCCAGCAGGCTGACAGGAGCTAACACTGAAGCTTTCTTT . . TRBV6-5 14 TRBJ1-1
CSVEEGRESSYNEQFF TGCAGCGTTGAAGAGGGGCGGGAGAGCTCCTACAATGAGCAGTTCTTC TRBD2 . TRBV29-1 16 TRBJ2-1
CATSRQGSYEQYF TGTGCCACCAGCAGACAGGGGTCCTACGAGCAGTACTTC . . TRBV15 13 TRBJ2-7
CASSLNRWSNTEAFF TGTGCCAGCAGTTTAAATCGGTGGTCGAACACTGAAGCTTTCTTT . few TRBV27 15 TRBJ1-1
CASSSQYSRGNTEAFF TGCGCCAGCAGCTCCCAATACTCTCGAGGGAACACTGAAGCTTTCTTT . . TRBV5-1 16 TRBJ1-1
CASSRQGRGNQPQHF TGTGCCAGCAGCCGACAGGGAAGAGGCAATCAGCCCCAGCATTTT TRBD1 . TRBV7-9 15 TRBJ1-5
CASSLVASGGSYEQYF TGTGCCAGCAGCTTGGTGGCTAGCGGGGGCTCCTACGAGCAGTACTTC TRBD2 few TRBV7-2 16 TRBJ2-7
CASSLRGLAAQETQYF TGCGCCAGCAGCTTGAGGGGACTAGCGGCCCAAGAGACCCAGTACTTC TRBD2 . TRBV5-1 16 TRBJ2-5
CASSPGGQPQHF TGTGCCAGTAGTCCCGGGGGTCAGCCCCAGCATTTT . few TRBV19 12 TRBJ1-5
CASMKVAGLGTGELFF TGTGCCAGCATGAAGGTGGCGGGACTTGGGACCGGGGAGCTGTTTTTT . . TRBV6-4 16 TRBJ2-2
CASNYRKRNYGYTF TGTGCCAGCAACTACAGGAAGCGGAACTATGGCTACACCTTC . . TRBV6-5 14 TRBJ1-2
CSARLGTEAFF TGCAGTGCTAGGCTGGGGACTGAAGCTTTCTTT . . TRBV20-1 11 TRBJ1-1
CASSSTGGTEAFF TGTGCCAGTAGTAGCACAGGGGGCACTGAAGCTTTCTTT TRBD1 . TRBV19 13 TRBJ1-1
CASSVGGANTGELFF TGTGCCAGCAGCGTAGGGGGGGCGAACACCGGGGAGCTGTTTTTT . few TRBV9 15 TRBJ2-2
CASSQDRDGEQYF TGTGCCAGCTCCCAGGACCGGGACGGGGAGCAGTACTTC . few TRBV18 13 TRBJ2-7
CASSVVAPGEQFF TGTGCCAGCAGCGTAGTTGCCCCTGGGGAGCAGTTCTTC . once TRBV9 13 TRBJ2-1
CASNYQPRVSAYEQYF TGTGCCAGCAACTACCAACCGAGGGTGTCGGCCTACGAGCAGTACTTC . once TRBV2 16 TRBJ2-7
CASRSLEGYGQYF TGTGCCAGCAGATCACTCGAAGGCTACGGGCAGTACTTC . . TRBV5-4 13 TRBJ2-7
CASSEGASAMETQYF TGCGCCAGCAGTGAGGGAGCTAGCGCCATGGAGACCCAGTACTTC . few TRBV10-1 15 TRBJ2-5
CASSFPSGGGRDTQYF TGTGCCAGCAGCTTTCCTTCGGGAGGGGGCAGGGATACGCAGTATTTT . . TRBV5-5 16 TRBJ2-3
CAWSFLIRGRRAGANVLTF TGTGCCTGGAGTTTCCTCATCAGGGGGCGCAGGGCTGGGGCCAACGTCCTGACTTTC TRBD1 . TRBV30 19 TRBJ2-6
CASSPTGLAGGTDTQYF TGCGCCAGCAGCCCCACGGGACTAGCGGGAGGAACAGATACGCAGTATTTT TRBD2 once TRBV5-1 17 TRBJ2-3
CASSPPGGPNTEAFF TGTGCCAGCTCACCACCTGGCGGACCAAACACTGAAGCTTTCTTT . . TRBV18 15 TRBJ1-1
CSARSDRAPIGELFF TGCAGCGCCCGTTCAGACAGGGCCCCCATCGGGGAGCTGTTTTTT TRBD1 . TRBV29-1 15 TRBJ2-2
CASSLGNRKGETQYF TGTGCCAGCAGCTTAGGAAACAGAAAGGGTGAGACCCAGTACTTC . . TRBV11-3 15 TRBJ2-5
CASSRRTGATGADTQYF TGTGCCAGCAGCCGAAGAACAGGGGCCACCGGCGCAGATACGCAGTATTTT TRBD1 once TRBV7-9 17 TRBJ2-3
CASTNRGQGEKLFF TGTGCCAGTACCAACAGGGGGCAAGGGGAAAAACTGTTTTTT TRBD1 . TRBV19 14 TRBJ1-4
CASSVDGGGRYEQYF TGTGCCAGCAGCGTAGATGGGGGAGGCCGATACGAGCAGTACTTC . . TRBV9 15 TRBJ2-7
CASSFGEDAEAFF TGTGCCAGCAGCTTCGGGGAAGATGCTGAAGCTTTCTTT . . TRBV7-9 13 TRBJ1-1
CASSSGRSSSGTQYF TGTGCCAGCTCATCGGGGAGGTCCTCCTCCGGGACCCAGTACTTC . . TRBV18 15 TRBJ2-5
CASLVGTNSNQPQHF TGTGCCAGTCTGGTGGGCACCAACTCCAATCAGCCCCAGCATTTT . . TRBV19 15 TRBJ1-5